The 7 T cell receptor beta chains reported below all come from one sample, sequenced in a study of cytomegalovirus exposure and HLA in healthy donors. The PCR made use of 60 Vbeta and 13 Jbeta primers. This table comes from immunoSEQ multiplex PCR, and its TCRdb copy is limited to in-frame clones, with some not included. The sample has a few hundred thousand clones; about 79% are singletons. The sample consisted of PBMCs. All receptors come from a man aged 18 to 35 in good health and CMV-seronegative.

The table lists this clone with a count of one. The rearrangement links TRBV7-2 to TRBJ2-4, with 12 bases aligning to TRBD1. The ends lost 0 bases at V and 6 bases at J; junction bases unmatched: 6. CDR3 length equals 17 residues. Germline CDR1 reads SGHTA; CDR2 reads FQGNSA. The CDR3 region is CASSLAGTGGLGNIQYF. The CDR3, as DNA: TGTGCCAGCAGCTTAGCCGGGACAGGGGGCTTGGGAAACATTCAGTACTTC.

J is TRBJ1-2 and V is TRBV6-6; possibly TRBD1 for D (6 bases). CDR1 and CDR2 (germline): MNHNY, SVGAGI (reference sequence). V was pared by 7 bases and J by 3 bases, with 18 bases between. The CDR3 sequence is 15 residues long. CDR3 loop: CASNQDGGADYGYTF. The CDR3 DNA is TGTGCCAGCAACCAAGATGGGGGCGCGGACTATGGCTACACCTTC.

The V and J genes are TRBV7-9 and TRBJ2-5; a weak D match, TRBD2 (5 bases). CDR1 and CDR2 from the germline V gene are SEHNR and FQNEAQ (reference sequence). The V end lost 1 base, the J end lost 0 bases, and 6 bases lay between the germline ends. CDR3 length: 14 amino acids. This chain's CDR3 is CASSLGEYQETQYF. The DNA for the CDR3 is TGTGCCAGCAGCTTAGGGGAGTACCAAGAGACCCAGTACTTC.

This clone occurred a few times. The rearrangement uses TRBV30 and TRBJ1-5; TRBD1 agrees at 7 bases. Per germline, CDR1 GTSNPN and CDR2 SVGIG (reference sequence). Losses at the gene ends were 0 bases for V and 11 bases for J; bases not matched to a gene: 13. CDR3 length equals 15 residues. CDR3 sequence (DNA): TGTGCCTGGAGTGTAGCTCCGTCCACTCAGGGGGCCCAGCATTTT. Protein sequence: CAWSVAPSTQGAQHF.

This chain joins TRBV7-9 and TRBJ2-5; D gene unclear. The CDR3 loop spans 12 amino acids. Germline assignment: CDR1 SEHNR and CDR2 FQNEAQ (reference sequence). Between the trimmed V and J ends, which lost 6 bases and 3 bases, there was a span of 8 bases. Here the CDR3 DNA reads TGTGCCAGCAGATCCCTCGAAGAGACCCAGTACTTC. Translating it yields CASRSLEETQYF.

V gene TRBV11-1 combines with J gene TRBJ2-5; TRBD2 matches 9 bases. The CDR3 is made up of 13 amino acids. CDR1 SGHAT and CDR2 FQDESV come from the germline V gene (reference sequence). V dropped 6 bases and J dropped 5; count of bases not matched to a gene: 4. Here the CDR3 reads CASSIAGVETQYF. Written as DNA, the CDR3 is TGTGCCAGCAGTATAGCGGGAGTGGAGACCCAGTACTTC.

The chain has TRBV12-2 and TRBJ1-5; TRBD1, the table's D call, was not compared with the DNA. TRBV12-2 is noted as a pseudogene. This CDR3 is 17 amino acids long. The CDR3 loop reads CASRLKRDRVSNQPQHF. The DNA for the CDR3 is TGTGCAAGTCGCTTAAAGAGGGACAGGGTAAGCAATCAGCCCCAGCATTTT.